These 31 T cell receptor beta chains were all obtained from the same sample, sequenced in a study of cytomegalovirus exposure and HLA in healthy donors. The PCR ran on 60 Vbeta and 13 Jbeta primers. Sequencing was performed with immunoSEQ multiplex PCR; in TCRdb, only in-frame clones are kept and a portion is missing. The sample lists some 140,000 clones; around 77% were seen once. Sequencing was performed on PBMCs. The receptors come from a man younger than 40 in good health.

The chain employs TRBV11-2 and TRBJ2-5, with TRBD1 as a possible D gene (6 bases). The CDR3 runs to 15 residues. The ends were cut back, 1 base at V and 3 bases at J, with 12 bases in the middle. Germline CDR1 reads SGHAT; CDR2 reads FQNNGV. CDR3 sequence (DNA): TGTGCCAGCAGCTTAGGCGTCAGGGGTGAAGAGACCCAGTACTTC. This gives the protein CASSLGVRGEETQYF. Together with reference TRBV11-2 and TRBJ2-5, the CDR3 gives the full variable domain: EAGVAQSPRYKIIEKRQSVAFWCNPISGHATLYWYQQILGQGPKLLIQFQNNGVVDDSQLPKDRFSAERLKGVDSTLKIQPAKLEDSAVYLCASSLGVRGEETQYFGPGTRLLVL.

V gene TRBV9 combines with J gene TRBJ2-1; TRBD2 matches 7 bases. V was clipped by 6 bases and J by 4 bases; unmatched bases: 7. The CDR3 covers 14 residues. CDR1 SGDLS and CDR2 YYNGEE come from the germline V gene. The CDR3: CASNRGGGYNEQFF. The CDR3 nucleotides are TGTGCCAGCAACCGCGGGGGAGGGTACAATGAGCAGTTCTTC.

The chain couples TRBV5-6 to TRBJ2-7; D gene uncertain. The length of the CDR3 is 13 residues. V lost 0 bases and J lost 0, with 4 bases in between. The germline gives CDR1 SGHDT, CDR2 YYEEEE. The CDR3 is CASSLGASYEQYF. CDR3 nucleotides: TGTGCCAGCAGCTTGGGGGCCTCCTACGAGCAGTACTTC.

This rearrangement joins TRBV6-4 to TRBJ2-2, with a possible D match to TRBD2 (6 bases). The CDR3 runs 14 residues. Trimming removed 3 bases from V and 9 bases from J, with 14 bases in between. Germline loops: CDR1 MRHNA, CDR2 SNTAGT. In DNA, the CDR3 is TGTGCCAGCAGTGAAGGCCTAGCGAGCCGGGAGCTGTTTTTT. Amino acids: CASSEGLASRELFF.

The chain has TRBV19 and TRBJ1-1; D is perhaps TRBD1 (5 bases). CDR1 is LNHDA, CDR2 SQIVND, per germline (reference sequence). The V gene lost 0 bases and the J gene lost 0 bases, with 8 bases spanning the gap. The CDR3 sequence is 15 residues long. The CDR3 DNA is TGTGCCAGTAGTATAGATCCGGGGGTGAACACTGAAGCTTTCTTT. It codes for CASSIDPGVNTEAFF.

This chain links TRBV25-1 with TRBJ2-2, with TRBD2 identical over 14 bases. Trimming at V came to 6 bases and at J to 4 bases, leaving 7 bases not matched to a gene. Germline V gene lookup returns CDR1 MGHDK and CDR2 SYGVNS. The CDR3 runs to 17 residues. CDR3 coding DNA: TGTGCCAGCAGAACGGGACTAGCGGGAGTTGGCACCGGGGAGCTGTTTTTT. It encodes CASRTGLAGVGTGELFF. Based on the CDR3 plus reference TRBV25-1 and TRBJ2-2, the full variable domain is EADIYQTPRYLVIGTGKKITLECSQTMGHDKMYWYQQDPGMELHLIHYSYGVNSTEKGDLSSESTVSRIRTEHFPLTLESARPSHTSQYLCASRTGLAGVGTGELFFGEGSRLTVL.

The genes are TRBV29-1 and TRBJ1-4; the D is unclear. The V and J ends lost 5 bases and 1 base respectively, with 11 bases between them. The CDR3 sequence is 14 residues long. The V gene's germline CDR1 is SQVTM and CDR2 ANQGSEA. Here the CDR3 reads CSVSERGTNEKLFF. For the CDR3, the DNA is TGCAGCGTTAGTGAGAGAGGAACTAATGAAAAACTGTTTTTT.

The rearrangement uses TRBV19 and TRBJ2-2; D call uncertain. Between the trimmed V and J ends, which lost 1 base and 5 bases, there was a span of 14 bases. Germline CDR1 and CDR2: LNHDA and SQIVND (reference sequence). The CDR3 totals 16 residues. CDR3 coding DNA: TGTGCCAGTAGTATAGGCGGAATGTGGTTAACCGGGGAGCTGTTTTTT. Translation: CASSIGGMWLTGELFF.

The CDR3 sequence: CASSWEGQVNTEAFF. In DNA, the CDR3 is TGTGCCAGCAGCTGGGAAGGACAGGTGAACACTGAAGCTTTCTTT. The V call is TRBV11-2, the J call TRBJ1-1; 7 positions match TRBD1. The CDR3 totals 15 residues. Trimming removed 4 bases from V and 0 bases from J; junction bases left unmatched: 5. Germline values: CDR1 SGHAT, CDR2 FQNNGV.

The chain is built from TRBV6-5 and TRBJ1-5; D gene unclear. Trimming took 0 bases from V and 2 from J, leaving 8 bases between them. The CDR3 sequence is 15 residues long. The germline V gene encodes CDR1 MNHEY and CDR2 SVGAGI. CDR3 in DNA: TGTGCCAGCAGTTACTCGAACTCGGGCAATCAGCCCCAGCATTTT. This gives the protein CASSYSNSGNQPQHF.

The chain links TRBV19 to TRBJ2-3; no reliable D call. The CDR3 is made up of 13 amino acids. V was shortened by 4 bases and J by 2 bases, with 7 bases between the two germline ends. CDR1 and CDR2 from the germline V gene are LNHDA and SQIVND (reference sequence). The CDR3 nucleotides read TGTGCCAGTAGTAACAGACCCACAGATACGCAGTATTTT. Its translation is CASSNRPTDTQYF. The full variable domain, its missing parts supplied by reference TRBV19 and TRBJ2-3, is DGGITQSPKYLFRKEGQNVTLSCEQNLNHDAMYWYRQDPGQGLRLIYYSQIVNDFQKGDIAEGYSVSREKKESFPLTVTSAQKNPTAFYLCASSNRPTDTQYFGPGTRLTVL.

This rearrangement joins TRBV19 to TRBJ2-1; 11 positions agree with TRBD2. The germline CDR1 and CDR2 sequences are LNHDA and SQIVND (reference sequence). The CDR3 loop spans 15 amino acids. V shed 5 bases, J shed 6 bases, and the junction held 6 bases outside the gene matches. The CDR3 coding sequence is TGTGCCAGTAGTTTAACTAGCGGGAGTCTCAATGAGCAGTTCTTC. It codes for CASSLTSGSLNEQFF.

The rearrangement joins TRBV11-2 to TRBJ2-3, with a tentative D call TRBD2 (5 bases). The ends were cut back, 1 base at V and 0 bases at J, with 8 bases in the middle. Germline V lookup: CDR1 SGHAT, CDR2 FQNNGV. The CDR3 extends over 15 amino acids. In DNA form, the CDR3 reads TGTGCCAGCAGCTTAGGGCCGGGGAGCACAGATACGCAGTATTTT. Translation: CASSLGPGSTDTQYF.

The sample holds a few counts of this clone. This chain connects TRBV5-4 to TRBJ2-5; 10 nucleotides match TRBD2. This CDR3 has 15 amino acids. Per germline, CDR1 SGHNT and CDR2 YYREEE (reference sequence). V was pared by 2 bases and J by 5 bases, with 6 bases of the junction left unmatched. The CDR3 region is CASSLAGGPSETQYF. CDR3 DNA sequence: TGTGCCAGCAGCTTAGCGGGAGGGCCGAGTGAGACCCAGTACTTC.

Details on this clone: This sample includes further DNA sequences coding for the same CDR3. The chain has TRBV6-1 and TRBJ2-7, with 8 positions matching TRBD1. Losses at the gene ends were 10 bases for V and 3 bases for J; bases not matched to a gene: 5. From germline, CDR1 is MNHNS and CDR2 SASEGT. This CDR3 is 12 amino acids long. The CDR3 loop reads CATGTGYYEQYF. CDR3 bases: TGTGCCACCGGGACAGGATACTACGAGCAGTACTTC.

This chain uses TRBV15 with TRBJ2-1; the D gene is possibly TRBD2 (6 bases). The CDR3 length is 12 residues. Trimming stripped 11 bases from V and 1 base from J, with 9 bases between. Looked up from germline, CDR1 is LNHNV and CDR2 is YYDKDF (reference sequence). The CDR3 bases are TGTGCCGCGGGAAGATCCTACAATGAGCAGTTCTTC. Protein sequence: CAAGRSYNEQFF.

The chain's CDR3 is CASSFAFGGAGANVLTF. CDR3 nucleotide sequence: TGTGCCAGCAGTTTCGCGTTCGGGGGAGCTGGGGCCAACGTCCTGACTTTC. V usage is TRBV28 and J usage is TRBJ2-6, with D possibly TRBD2 on 6 matching bases. Trimming pared 3 bases from V and 2 bases from J, leaving 14 bases between. The CDR3 is 17 amino acids. CDR1 and CDR2 (germline): MDHEN, SYDVKM.

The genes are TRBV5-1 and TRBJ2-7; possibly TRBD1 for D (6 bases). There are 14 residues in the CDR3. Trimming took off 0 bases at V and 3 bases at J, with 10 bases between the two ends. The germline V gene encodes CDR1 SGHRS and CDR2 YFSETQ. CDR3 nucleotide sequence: TGCGCCAGCAGCTTGGGGACAGAGGGCTACGAGCAGTACTTC. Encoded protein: CASSLGTEGYEQYF.

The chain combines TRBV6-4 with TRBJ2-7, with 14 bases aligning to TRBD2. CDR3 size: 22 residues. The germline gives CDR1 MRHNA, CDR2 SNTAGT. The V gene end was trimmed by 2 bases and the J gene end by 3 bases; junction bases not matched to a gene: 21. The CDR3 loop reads CASSDNKRLAGGPGAGNYEQYF. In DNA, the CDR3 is TGTGCCAGCAGTGACAACAAAAGACTAGCGGGAGGGCCTGGGGCCGGGAACTACGAGCAGTACTTC.

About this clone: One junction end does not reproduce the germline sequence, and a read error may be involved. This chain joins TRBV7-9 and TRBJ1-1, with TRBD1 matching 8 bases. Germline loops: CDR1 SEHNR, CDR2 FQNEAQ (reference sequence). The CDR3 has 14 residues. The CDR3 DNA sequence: TGTTCCAGCAGCTTAACAGGGGGTAACACTGAAGCTTTCTTT. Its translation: CSSSLTGGNTEAFF.

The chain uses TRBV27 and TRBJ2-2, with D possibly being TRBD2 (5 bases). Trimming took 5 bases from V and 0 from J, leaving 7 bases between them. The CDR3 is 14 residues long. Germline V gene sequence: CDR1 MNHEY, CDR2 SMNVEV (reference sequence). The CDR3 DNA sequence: TGTGCCAGCAGTCCCGGGACGAACACCGGGGAGCTGTTTTTT. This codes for CASSPGTNTGELFF.

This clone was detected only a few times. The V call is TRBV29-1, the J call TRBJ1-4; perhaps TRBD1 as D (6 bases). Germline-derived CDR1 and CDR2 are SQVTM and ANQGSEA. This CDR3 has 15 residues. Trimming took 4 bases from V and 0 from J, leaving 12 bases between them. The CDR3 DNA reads TGCAGCGTTGTGAAGGGGGTCGCAACTAATGAAAAACTGTTTTTT. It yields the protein CSVVKGVATNEKLFF.

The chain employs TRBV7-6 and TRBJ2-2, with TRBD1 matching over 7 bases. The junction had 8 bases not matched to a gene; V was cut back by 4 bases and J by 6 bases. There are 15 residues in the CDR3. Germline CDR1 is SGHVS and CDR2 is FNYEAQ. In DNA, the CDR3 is TGTGCCAGCAGCTCCCAAGACAGGGCGGCCGGGGAGCTGTTTTTT. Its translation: CASSSQDRAAGELFF.

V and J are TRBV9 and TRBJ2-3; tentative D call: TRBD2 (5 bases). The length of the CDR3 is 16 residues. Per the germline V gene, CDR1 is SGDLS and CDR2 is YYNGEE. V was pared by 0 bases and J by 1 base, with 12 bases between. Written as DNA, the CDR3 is TGTGCCAGCAGCGTAGCTACCGGGATACGCACAGATACGCAGTATTTT. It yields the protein CASSVATGIRTDTQYF. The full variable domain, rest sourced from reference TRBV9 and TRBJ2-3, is DSGVTQTPKHLITATGQRVTLRCSPRSGDLSVYWYQQSLDQGLQFLIQYYNGEERAKGNILERFSAQQFPDLHSELNLSSLELGDSALYFCASSVATGIRTDTQYFGPGTRLTVL.

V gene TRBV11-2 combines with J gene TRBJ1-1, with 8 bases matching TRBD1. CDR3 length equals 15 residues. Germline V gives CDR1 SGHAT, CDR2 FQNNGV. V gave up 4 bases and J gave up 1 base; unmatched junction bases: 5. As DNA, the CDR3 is TGTGCCAGCAGCTCCTACAGGGGGAGGAACACTGAAGCTTTCTTT. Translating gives CASSSYRGRNTEAFF.

CDR3 in amino acids: CASRPGQALGTDTQYF. DNA of the CDR3: TGTGCCAGTAGGCCGGGACAGGCATTGGGGACAGATACGCAGTATTTT. The V gene is TRBV19, the J gene TRBJ2-3; the match to TRBD1 covers 8 bases. There are 16 residues in the CDR3. From germline, CDR1 is LNHDA and CDR2 SQIVND (reference sequence). The trim removed 6 bases at V and 3 bases at J, leaving 11 bases unmatched.

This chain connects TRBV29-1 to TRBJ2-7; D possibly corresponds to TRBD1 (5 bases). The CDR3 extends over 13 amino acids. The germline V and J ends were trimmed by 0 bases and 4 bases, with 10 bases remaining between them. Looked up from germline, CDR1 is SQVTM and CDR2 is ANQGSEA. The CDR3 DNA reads TGCAGCGTTGAAGATCAGAAGGGGTACGAGCAGTACTTC. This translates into CSVEDQKGYEQYF.

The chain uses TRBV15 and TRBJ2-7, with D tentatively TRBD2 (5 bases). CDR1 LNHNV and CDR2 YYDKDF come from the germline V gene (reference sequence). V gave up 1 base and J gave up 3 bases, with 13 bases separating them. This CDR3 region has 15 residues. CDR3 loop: CATSRGSGEIYEQYF. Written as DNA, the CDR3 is TGTGCCACCAGCAGAGGAAGCGGAGAGATCTACGAGCAGTACTTC.

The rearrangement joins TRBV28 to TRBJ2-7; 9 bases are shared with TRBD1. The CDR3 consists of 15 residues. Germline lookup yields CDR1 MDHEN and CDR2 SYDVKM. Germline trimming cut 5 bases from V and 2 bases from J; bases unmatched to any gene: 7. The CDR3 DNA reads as TGTGCCAGCAGTCCGGCAGGGGACAGGGCCTACGAGCAGTACTTC. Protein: CASSPAGDRAYEQYF.

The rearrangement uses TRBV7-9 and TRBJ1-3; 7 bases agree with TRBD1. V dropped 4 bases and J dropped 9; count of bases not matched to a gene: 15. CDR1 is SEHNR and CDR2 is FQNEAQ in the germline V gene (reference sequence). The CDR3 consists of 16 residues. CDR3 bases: TGTGCCAGCAGCTCTTTACAGGGGACACACCTGGTCACCATATATTTT. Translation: CASSSLQGTHLVTIYF.

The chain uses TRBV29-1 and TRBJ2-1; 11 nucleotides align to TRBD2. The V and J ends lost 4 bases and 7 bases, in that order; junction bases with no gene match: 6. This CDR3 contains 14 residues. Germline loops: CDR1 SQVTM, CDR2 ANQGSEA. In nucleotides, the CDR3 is TGCAGCGTTGCGGCTAGCGGGAGGCGGAATGAGCAGTTCTTC. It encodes CSVAASGRRNEQFF.